This T cell receptor beta chain was sequenced for a study of T cell repertoires in cytomegalovirus infection. Looking at the study overall: The public TCR beta signatures pointed to both CMV infection and matching HLA type. Findings and limits, study-wide: In two of eight donors, the top clonotype was HLA-C-restricted CMV-specific.

As for this clonotype: Its antigen is still unknown.

The CDR3 has 16 amino acids. The ends were cut back, 0 bases at V and 1 base at J, with 7 bases in the middle. The germline V gene has CDR1 LNHNV and CDR2 YYDKDF (reference sequence). A single record per CDR3 protein comes from TCRdb applying MiXCR to the reads. The sample contains roughly 140,000 distinct CDR3 sequences, around a quarter of which appear only once. This chain uses TRBV15 with TRBJ2-6; D might be TRBD2 (5 bases). The sample consisted of PBMCs. This TCR was recovered from a human donor in good health (CMV status not recorded). Some clones in this sample may be carry-over from other donors' samples. DNA for the CDR3: TGTGCCACCAGCAGAGATACGGGATCTGGGGCCAACGTCCTGACTTTC. Amino acids: CATSRDTGSGANVLTF.